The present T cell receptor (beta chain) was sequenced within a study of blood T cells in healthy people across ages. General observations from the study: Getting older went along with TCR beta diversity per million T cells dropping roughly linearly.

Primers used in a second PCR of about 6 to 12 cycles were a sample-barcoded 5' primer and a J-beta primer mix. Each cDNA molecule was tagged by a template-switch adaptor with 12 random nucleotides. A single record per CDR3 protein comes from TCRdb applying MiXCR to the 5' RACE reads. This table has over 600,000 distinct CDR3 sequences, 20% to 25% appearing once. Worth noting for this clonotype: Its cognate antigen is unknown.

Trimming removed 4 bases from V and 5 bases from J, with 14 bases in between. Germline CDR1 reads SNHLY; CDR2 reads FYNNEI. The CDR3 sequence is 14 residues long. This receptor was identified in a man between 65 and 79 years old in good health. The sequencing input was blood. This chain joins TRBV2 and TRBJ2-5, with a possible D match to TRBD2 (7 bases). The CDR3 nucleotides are TGTGCCAGCAGTGCTTCCGGGGGGCATGAGACCCAGTACTTC. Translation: CASSASGGHETQYF.